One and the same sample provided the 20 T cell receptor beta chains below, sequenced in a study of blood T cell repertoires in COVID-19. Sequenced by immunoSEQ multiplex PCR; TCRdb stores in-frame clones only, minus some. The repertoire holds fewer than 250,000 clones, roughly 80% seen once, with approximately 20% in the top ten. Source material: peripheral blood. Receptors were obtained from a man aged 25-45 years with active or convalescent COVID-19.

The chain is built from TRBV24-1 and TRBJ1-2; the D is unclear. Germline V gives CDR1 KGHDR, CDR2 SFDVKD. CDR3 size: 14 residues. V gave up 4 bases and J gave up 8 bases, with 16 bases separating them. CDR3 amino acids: CATSDLSEFGGYTF. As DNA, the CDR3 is TGTGCCACCAGTGACCTGTCCGAATTTGGCGGCTACACCTTC.

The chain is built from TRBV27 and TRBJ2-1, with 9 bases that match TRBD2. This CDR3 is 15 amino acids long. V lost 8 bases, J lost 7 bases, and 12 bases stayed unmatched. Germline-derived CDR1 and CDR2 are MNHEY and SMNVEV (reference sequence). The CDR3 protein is CASGPWREGRNEQFF. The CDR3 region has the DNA TGTGCCAGCGGTCCGTGGCGGGAGGGCCGGAATGAGCAGTTCTTC.

The CDR3 coding sequence is TGTGCCAGCAGCTTAGTCGTCCGGGAGGCCCTAGGGGAGCAGTTCTTC. This sequence encodes CASSLVVREALGEQFF. This chain joins TRBV7-2 and TRBJ2-1; 7 nucleotides agree with TRBD2. This CDR3 is 16 amino acids long. The junction had 13 bases not matched to a gene; V was cut back by 1 base and J by 10 bases. The germline CDR1 and CDR2 sequences are SGHTA and FQGNSA.

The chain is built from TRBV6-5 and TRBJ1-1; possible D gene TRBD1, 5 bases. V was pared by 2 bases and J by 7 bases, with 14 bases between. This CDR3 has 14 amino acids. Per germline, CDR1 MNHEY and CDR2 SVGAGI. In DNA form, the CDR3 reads TGTGCCAGCAGTTACACGGGAGGGGCAGATGAAGCTTTCTTT. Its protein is CASSYTGGADEAFF.

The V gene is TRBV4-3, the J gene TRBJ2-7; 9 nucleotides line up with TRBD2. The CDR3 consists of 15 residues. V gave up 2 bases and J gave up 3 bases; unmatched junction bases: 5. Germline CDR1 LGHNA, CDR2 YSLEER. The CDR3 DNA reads TGCGCCAGCAGCCAATGGGCTAGCGGGAACTACGAGCAGTACTTC. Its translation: CASSQWASGNYEQYF.

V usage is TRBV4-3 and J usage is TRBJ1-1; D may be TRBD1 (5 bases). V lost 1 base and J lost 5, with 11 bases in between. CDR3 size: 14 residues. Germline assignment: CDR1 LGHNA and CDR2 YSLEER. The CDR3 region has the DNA TGCGCCAGCAGCCAAGGAGCCGGGGGGACTGAAGCTTTCTTT. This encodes CASSQGAGGTEAFF.

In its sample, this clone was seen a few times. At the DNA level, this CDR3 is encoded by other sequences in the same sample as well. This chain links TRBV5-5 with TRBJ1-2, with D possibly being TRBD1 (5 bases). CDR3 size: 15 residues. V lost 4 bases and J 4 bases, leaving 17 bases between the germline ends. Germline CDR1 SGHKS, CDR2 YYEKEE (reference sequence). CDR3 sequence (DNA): TGTGCCAGCAGCCCGGGTGGCGGGGGGGGCTATGGCTACACCTTC. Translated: CASSPGGGGGYGYTF. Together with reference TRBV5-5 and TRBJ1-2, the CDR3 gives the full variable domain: DAGVTQSPTHLIKTRGQQVTLRCSPISGHKSVSWYQQVLGQGPQFIFQYYEKEERGRGNFPDRFSARQFPNYSSELNVNALLLGDSALYLCASSPGGGGGYGYTFGSGTRLTVV.

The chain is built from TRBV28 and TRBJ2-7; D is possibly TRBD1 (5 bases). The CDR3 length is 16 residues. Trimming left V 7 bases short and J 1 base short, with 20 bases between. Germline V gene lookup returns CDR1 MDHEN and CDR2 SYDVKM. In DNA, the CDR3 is TGTGCCAGCACCGGTACAGGACAATCGCTATCCTACGAGCAGTACTTC. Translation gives CASTGTGQSLSYEQYF.

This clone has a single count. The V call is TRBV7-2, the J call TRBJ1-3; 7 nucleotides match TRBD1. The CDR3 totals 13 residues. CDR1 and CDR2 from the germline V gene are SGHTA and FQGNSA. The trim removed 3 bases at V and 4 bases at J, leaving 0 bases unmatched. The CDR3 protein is CASSLDRGNTIYF. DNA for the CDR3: TGTGCCAGCAGCTTGGACAGGGGAAACACCATATATTTT.

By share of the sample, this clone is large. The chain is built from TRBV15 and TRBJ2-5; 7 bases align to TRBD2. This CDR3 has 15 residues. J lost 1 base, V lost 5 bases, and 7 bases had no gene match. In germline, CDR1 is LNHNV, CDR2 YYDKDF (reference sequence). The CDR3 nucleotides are TGTGCCACCAGCTCCCTGGGAGGGCTCCAAGAGACCCAGTACTTC. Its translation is CATSSLGGLQETQYF. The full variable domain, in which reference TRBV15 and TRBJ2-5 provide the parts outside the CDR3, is DAMVIQNPRYQVTQFGKPVTLSCSQTLNHNVMYWYQQKSSQAPKLLFHYYDKDFNNEADTPDNFQSRRPNTSFCFLDIRSPGLGDTAMYLCATSSLGGLQETQYFGPGTRLLVL.

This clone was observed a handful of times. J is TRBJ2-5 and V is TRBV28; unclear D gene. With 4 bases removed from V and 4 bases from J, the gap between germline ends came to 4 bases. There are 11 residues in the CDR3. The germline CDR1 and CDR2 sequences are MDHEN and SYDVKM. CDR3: CASSSRETQYF. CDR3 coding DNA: TGTGCCAGCAGTTCTAGAGAGACCCAGTACTTC. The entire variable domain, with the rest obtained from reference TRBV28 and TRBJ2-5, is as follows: DVKVTQSSRYLVKRTGEKVFLECVQDMDHENMFWYRQDPGLGLRLIYFSYDVKMKEKGDIPEGYSVSREKKERFSLILESASTNQTSMYLCASSSRETQYFGPGTRLLVL.

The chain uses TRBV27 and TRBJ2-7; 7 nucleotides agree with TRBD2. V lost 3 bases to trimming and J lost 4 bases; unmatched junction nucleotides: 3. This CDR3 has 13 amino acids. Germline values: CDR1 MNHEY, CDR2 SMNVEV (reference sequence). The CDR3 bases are TGTGCCAGCAGTTTGGGGGGGGGTTACGAGCAGTACTTC. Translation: CASSLGGGYEQYF.

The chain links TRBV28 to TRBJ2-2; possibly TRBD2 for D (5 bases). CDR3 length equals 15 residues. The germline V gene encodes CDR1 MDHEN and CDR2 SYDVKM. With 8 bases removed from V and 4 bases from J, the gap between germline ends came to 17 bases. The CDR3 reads CASGPSGMGTGELFF. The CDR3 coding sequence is TGTGCCAGCGGGCCTTCGGGAATGGGCACCGGGGAGCTGTTTTTT.

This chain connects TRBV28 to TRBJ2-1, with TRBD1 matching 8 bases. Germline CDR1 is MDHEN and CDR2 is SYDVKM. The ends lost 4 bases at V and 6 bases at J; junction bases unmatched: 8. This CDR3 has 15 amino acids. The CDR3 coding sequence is TGTGCCAGCAGTTGGCCGGGACAGGCCTTCAATGAGCAGTTCTTC. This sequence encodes CASSWPGQAFNEQFF.

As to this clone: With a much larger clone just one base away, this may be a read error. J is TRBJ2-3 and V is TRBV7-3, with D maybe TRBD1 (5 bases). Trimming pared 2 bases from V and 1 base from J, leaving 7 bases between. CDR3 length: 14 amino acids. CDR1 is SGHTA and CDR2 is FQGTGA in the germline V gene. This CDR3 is CASSLLGGTDTQYF. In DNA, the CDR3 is TGTGCCAGCAGCTTACTAGGGGGCACAGATACGCAGTATTTT.

The CDR3 here is CASSTTGRENEKLFF. The CDR3, as DNA: TGTGCCAGCAGTACGACAGGGAGAGAGAATGAAAAACTGTTTTTT. The chain is built from TRBV6-5 and TRBJ1-4; 7 bases map to TRBD1. With V trimmed by 5 bases and J by 5 bases, 8 bases remained unmatched. The CDR3 extends over 15 amino acids. Germline CDR1 is MNHEY and CDR2 is SVGAGI.

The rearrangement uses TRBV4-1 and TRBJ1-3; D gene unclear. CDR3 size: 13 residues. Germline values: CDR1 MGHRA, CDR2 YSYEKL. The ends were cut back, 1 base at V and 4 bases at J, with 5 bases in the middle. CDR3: CASSQVRGNTIYF. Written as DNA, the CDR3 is TGCGCCAGCAGCCAAGTCCGGGGAAACACCATATATTTT.

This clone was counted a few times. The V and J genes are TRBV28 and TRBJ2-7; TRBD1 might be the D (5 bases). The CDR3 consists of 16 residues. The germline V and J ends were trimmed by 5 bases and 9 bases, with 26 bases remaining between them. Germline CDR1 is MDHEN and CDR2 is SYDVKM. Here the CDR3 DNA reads TGTGCCAGCAGTCCCCCCCATGGACAAGTCCCTTCGCCGCAGTACTTC. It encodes CASSPPHGQVPSPQYF.

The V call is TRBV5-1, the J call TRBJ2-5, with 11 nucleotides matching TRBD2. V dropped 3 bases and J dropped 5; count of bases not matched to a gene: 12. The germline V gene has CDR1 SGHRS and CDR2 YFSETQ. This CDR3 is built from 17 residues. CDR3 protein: CASSSSISGRGWETQYF. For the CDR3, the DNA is TGCGCCAGCAGCTCCTCTATTAGCGGGAGGGGCTGGGAGACCCAGTACTTC.

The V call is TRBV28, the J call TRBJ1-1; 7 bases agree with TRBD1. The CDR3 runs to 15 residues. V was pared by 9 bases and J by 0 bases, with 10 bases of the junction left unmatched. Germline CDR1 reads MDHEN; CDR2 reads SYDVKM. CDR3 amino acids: CASLNTGQMNTEAFF. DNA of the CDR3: TGTGCCAGTTTGAACACGGGACAGATGAACACTGAAGCTTTCTTT.